The clone carrying this TCR beta chain was seen once. V lost 7 bases, J lost 7 bases, and 7 bases stayed unmatched. The CDR3 spans 13 residues. Germline assignment: CDR1 WSHSY and CDR2 SAAADI. Generated by immunoSEQ multiplex PCR, the TCRdb table keeps only in-frame clones and is missing some. The sample has approximately 250,000 clones; over 65% are singletons. The data belong to a study of blood T cell repertoires in COVID-19. Overall study context: The cDNA or gDNA used as material had been derived from T cells, B-cell-depleted T cells, or PBMCs.

This receptor was identified in a man between 60 and 75 years old who had recovered from COVID-19. The chain links TRBV10-2 to TRBJ2-7, with 10 bases that match TRBD2. Source material: peripheral blood. CDR3 loop: CASTSGRRGEQYF. CDR3 coding DNA: TGCGCCAGCACTAGCGGGAGACGGGGGGAGCAGTACTTC.